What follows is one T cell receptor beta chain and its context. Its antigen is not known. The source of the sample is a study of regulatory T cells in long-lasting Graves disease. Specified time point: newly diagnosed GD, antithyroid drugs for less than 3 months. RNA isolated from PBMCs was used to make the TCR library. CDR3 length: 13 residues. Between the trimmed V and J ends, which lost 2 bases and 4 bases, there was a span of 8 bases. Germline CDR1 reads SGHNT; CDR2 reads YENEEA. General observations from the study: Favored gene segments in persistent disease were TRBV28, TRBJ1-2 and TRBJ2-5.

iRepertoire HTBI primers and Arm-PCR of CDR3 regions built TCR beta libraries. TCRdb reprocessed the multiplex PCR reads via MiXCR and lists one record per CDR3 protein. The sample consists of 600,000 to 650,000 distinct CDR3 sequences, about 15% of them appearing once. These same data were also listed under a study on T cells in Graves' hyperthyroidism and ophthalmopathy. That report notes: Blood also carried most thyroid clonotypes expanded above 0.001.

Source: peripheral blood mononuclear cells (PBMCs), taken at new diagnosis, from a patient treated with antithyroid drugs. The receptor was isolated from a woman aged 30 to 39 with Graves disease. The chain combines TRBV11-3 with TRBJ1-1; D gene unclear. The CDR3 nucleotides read TGTGCCAGCAGCTTATGGGCGAGCACTGAAGCTTTCTTT. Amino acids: CASSLWASTEAFF.